This T cell receptor beta chain was captured by sequencing in a study of T cell repertoires in ileal Crohn's disease. Included were adult ileal or ileocolonic Crohn's patients indicated for ileocolonic resection. This clone was seen a single time. The CDR3 loop spans 16 amino acids. J lost 4 bases, V lost 3 bases, and 10 bases had no gene match. Looked up from germline, CDR1 is SGHTA and CDR2 is FQGTGA. Libraries were prepared by immunoSEQ multiplex PCR; TCRdb keeps only in-frame clonotypes and omits some of them. The sample has over 9,500 clones, over 65% seen once. This sequence joins TRBV7-3 and TRBJ1-1; 8 bases align to TRBD1. Material: ileal tissue. This sequence originates from an adult with Crohn's disease. The CDR3 sequence is CASSFSGGASPTEAFF. CDR3 DNA sequence: TGTGCCAGCAGCTTTTCAGGGGGCGCGTCCCCCACTGAAGCTTTCTTT. Combining the CDR3 with reference TRBV7-3 and TRBJ1-1 gives the whole variable domain GAGVSQTPSNKVTEKGKYVELRCDPISGHTALYWYRQSLGQGPEFLIYFQGTGAADDSGLPNDRFFAVRPEGSVSTLKIQRTERGDSAVYLCASSFSGGASPTEAFFGQGTRLTVV.